This is a list of T cell receptor beta chains from one sample in a study of T cells in localized non-small cell lung cancer. This table comes from immunoSEQ multiplex PCR, and its TCRdb copy is limited to in-frame clones, with some not included. The data show tens of thousands of clones, about 90% seen once. Sequences were derived from peripheral blood, sampled before any cancer treatment. The receptors here all came from a man aged 35-75 years with stage I squamous cell lung carcinoma. CDR3s include the opening cysteine and the closing phenylalanine or tryptophan. D genes are given only for firm matches. Clone size is shown for a subset of rows, as once, few, many or a class of expanded clone.

v_call,j_call,d_call,clone_size,cdr3_aa,cdr3_nt
TRBV4-2,TRBJ2-5,.,.,CASSQDREQETQYF,TGTGCCAGCAGCCAAGATAGGGAGCAAGAGACCCAGTACTTC
TRBV28,TRBJ2-7,TRBD1,.,CASRPGGLKYEQYF,TGTGCCAGCAGACCAGGGGGCCTAAAGTACGAGCAGTACTTC
TRBV9,TRBJ2-1,.,.,CASSSQGAGWDEQFF,TGTGCCAGCAGCTCCCAAGGGGCTGGCTGGGATGAGCAGTTCTTC
TRBV2,TRBJ2-5,TRBD1,.,CASSALQGALGETQYF,TGTGCCAGCAGTGCCCTCCAGGGGGCGCTGGGGGAGACCCAGTACTTC
TRBV5-5,TRBJ2-2,.,.,CASWLAVANTGELFF,TGTGCCAGCTGGTTAGCAGTAGCGAACACCGGGGAGCTGTTTTTT
TRBV13,TRBJ2-1,.,.,CASSGYTLGNEQFF,TGTGCCAGCAGTGGGTATACCCTGGGGAATGAGCAGTTCTTC
TRBV30,TRBJ2-5,.,.,CAWNEGGSKETQYF,TGTGCCTGGAATGAAGGGGGGAGTAAGGAGACCCAGTACTTC
TRBV28,TRBJ2-5,.,once,CASSSRGVPPGTQYF,TGTGCCAGCAGTTCCAGGGGAGTCCCCCCCGGGACCCAGTACTTC
TRBV18,TRBJ1-5,.,.,CASSPLGLQEQPQHF,TGTGCCAGCTCACCACTTGGTCTCCAGGAACAGCCCCAGCATTTT
TRBV20-1,TRBJ2-7,.,.,CSARGAYEQYF,TGCAGTGCTAGAGGAGCCTACGAGCAGTACTTC
TRBV5-1,TRBJ2-5,TRBD2,.,CASRLARQTTGTSGSRETQYF,TGCGCCAGCAGACTCGCGAGACAGACTACCGGGACTAGCGGGAGCCGGGAGACCCAGTACTTC
TRBV4-1,TRBJ1-2,TRBD1,.,CASSQAPTGMNGYTF,TGCGCCAGCAGCCAAGCGCCGACAGGGATGAATGGCTACACCTTC
TRBV7-2,TRBJ2-3,.,.,CASSRGPDTQYF,TGTGCCAGCAGCCGGGGGCCAGATACGCAGTATTTT
TRBV29-1,TRBJ1-1,.,few,CSVEEQGFEAFF,TGCAGCGTTGAAGAGCAGGGCTTTGAAGCTTTCTTT
TRBV18,TRBJ2-7,.,once,CASSPGLREEQYF,TGTGCCAGCTCACCAGGGTTGAGGGAAGAGCAGTACTTC
TRBV6-5,TRBJ2-3,.,.,CASSYSTGATTDTQYF,TGTGCCAGCAGTTACTCGACCGGGGCTACCACAGATACGCAGTATTTT
TRBV5-6,TRBJ2-6,TRBD1,.,CASSSVQGATGANVLTF,TGTGCCAGCAGCAGTGTACAGGGGGCTACAGGGGCCAACGTCCTGACTTTC
TRBV6-4,TRBJ2-4,TRBD1,.,CASSDEMRGTVVHIQYF,TGTGCCAGCAGTGACGAGATGCGAGGGACAGTTGTCCACATTCAGTACTTC
TRBV28,TRBJ2-5,TRBD2,.,CASSSAGVRETQYF,TGTGCCAGCAGTTCAGCGGGAGTGAGAGAGACCCAGTACTTC
TRBV10-3,TRBJ2-7,TRBD2,.,CAISSGRGSYEQYF,TGTGCCATCAGTAGCGGGAGGGGGTCCTACGAGCAGTACTTC
TRBV5-6,TRBJ1-5,.,.,CASSFPGTQPQHF,TGTGCCAGCAGCTTTCCAGGTACACAGCCCCAGCATTTT
TRBV2,TRBJ2-5,.,.,CASSEAPGHSQETQYF,TGTGCCAGCAGTGAAGCCCCAGGGCATAGCCAAGAGACCCAGTACTTC
TRBV11-3,TRBJ2-2,TRBD1,.,CASSLRQGDPGELFF,TGTGCCAGCAGCTTGAGACAGGGAGATCCCGGGGAGCTGTTTTTT
TRBV27,TRBJ2-1,TRBD2,.,CASSLSGSLLRTSYNEQFF,TGTGCCAGCAGTTTAAGCGGGAGTTTATTGAGGACTTCCTACAATGAGCAGTTCTTC
TRBV7-2,TRBJ2-3,.,.,CASSLVREDTQYF,TGTGCCAGCAGCTTAGTTCGTGAGGATACGCAGTATTTT
TRBV11-2,TRBJ1-5,TRBD1,.,CASSPPGQPFNQPQHF,TGTGCCAGCAGCCCACCGGGACAGCCTTTTAATCAGCCCCAGCATTTT
TRBV30,TRBJ1-4,.,.,CAWNMEFNEKLFF,TGTGCCTGGAACATGGAATTTAATGAAAAACTGTTTTTT
TRBV7-2,TRBJ2-3,.,.,CASSFLGDTQYF,TGTGCCAGCAGCTTCCTGGGAGATACGCAGTATTTT
TRBV23-1,TRBJ2-7,.,.,CASSQWARRQGCYEQYF,TGCGCCAGCAGTCAATGGGCGAGAAGGCAGGGATGCTACGAGCAGTACTTC
TRBV28,TRBJ2-7,.,.,CASSAPGQSYEQYF,TGTGCCAGCAGTGCTCCAGGACAGTCCTACGAGCAGTACTTC
TRBV28,TRBJ1-4,.,.,CASSSFSGGTNEKLFF,TGTGCCAGCAGTTCGTTTTCGGGGGGAACTAATGAAAAACTGTTTTTT
TRBV7-2,TRBJ2-5,TRBD2,.,CASSPSLAVGGETQYF,TGTGCCAGCAGCCCTAGTCTAGCGGTTGGCGGAGAGACCCAGTACTTC
TRBV6-5,TRBJ1-5,TRBD1,.,CASSRTGRGNQPQHF,TGTGCCAGCAGTAGGACAGGGCGAGGCAATCAGCCCCAGCATTTT
TRBV5-3,TRBJ2-3,TRBD2,.,CARSLHSGAQDTQYF,TGTGCCAGAAGCTTACATAGCGGGGCGCAGGATACGCAGTATTTT
TRBV5-6,TRBJ2-7,.,.,CASSSEGGEQYF,TGTGCCAGCAGCTCGGAGGGGGGCGAGCAGTACTTC
TRBV7-2,TRBJ2-1,.,.,CASSPGGGTLAWDEQFF,TGTGCCAGCAGCCCAGGGGGAGGGACACTAGCTTGGGATGAGCAGTTCTTC
TRBV7-9,TRBJ2-2,.,few,CASSYLTGELFF,TGTGCCAGCAGCTATCTCACCGGGGAGCTGTTTTTT
TRBV7-9,TRBJ2-7,.,.,CASSLAHNEQYF,TGTGCCAGCAGCTTAGCTCACAACGAGCAGTACTTC
TRBV25-1,TRBJ2-7,.,.,CASSDRFESYEQYF,TGTGCCAGCAGTGACAGGTTCGAATCCTACGAGCAGTACTTC
TRBV9,TRBJ2-3,TRBD2,.,CASSVDTSGRWDTQYF,TGTGCCAGCAGCGTAGATACTAGCGGGAGATGGGATACGCAGTATTTT
TRBV5-1,TRBJ2-1,TRBD2,.,CASRPIRTSAYNEQFF,TGCGCCAGCAGACCGATCAGGACTAGCGCCTACAATGAGCAGTTCTTC
TRBV27,TRBJ2-3,.,.,CASNNRRGSYEHTQYF,TGTGCCAGCAATAACAGGCGCGGCAGCTACGAACATACGCAGTATTTT
TRBV4-3,TRBJ2-3,.,.,CASSQDKDSTDTQYF,TGCGCCAGCAGCCAAGATAAGGATAGCACAGATACGCAGTATTTT
TRBV19,TRBJ2-2,TRBD2,.,CASSIGLAETGELFF,TGTGCCAGTAGTATTGGACTAGCGGAGACCGGGGAGCTGTTTTTT
TRBV9,TRBJ2-1,TRBD2,.,CASSLRLAGGLGNEQFF,TGTGCCAGCAGCCTTCGACTAGCGGGAGGGCTTGGCAATGAGCAGTTCTTC
TRBV9,TRBJ1-2,.,.,CASSVGNSTYGYTF,TGTGCCAGCAGCGTAGGTAACAGCACCTATGGCTACACCTTC
TRBV4-2,TRBJ1-2,.,.,CASSQEAQPNYGYTF,TGTGCCAGCAGCCAAGAAGCACAGCCTAACTATGGCTACACCTTC
TRBV21-1,TRBJ1-5,.,.,CASSKPRSPADQPQHF,TGTGCCAGCAGCAAACCTCGGAGCCCAGCCGATCAGCCCCAGCATTTT
TRBV11-2,TRBJ2-5,.,.,CASSFSGIGETQYF,TGTGCCAGCAGCTTTTCCGGGATCGGAGAGACCCAGTACTTC